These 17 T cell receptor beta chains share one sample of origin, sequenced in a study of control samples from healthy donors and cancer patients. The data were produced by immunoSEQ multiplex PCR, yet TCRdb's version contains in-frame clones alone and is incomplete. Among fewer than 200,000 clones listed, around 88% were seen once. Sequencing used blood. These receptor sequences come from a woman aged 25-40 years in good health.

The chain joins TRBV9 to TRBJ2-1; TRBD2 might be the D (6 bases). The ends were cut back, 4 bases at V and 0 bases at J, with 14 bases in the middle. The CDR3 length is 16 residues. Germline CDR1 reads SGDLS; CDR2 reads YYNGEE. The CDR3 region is CASSLAGSNSYNEQFF. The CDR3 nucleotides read TGTGCCAGCAGCTTAGCCGGGAGTAACTCCTACAATGAGCAGTTCTTC.

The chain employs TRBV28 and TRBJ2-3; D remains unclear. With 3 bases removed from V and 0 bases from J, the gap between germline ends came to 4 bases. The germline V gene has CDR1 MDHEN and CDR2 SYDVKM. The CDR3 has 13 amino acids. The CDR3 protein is CASSFGSTDTQYF. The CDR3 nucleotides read TGTGCCAGCAGTTTCGGCAGCACAGATACGCAGTATTTT.

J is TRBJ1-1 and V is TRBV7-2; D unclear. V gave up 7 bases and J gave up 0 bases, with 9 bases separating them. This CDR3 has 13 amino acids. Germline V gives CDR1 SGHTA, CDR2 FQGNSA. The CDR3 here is CASKRQLNTEAFF. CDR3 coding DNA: TGTGCCAGCAAGCGGCAGTTGAACACTGAAGCTTTCTTT. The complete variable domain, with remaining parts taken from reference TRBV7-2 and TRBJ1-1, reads GAGVSQSPSNKVTEKGKDVELRCDPISGHTALYWYRQSLGQGLEFLIYFQGNSAPDKSGLPSDRFSAERTGGSVSTLTIQRTQQEDSAVYLCASKRQLNTEAFFGQGTRLTVV.

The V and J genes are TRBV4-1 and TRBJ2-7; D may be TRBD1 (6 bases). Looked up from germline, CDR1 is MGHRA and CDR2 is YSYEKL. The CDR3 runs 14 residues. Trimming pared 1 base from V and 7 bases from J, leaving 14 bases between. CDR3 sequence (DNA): TGCGCCAGCAGCCAAGCTAGGGGGTTGGGGGAGCAGTACGTC. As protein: CASSQARGLGEQYV.

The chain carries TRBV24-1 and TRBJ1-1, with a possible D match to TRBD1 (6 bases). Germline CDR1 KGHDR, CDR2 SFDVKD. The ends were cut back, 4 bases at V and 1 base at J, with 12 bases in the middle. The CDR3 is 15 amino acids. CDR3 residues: CATSDQKQGNTEAFF. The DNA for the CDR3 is TGTGCCACCAGTGACCAAAAACAGGGGAACACTGAAGCTTTCTTT.

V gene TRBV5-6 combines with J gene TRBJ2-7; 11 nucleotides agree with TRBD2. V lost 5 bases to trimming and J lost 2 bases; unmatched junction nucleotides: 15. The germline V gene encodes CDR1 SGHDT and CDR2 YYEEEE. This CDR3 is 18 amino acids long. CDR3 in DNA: TGTGCCAGCAGGTTCTTATGGCCGACTAGCGGGAATCCCTACGAGCAGTACTTC. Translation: CASRFLWPTSGNPYEQYF.

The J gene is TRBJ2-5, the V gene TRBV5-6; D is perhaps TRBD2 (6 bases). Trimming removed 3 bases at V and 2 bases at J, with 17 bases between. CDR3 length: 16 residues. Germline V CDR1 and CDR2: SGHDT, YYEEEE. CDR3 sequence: CASSYPGRSVQETQYF. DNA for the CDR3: TGTGCCAGCAGCTACCCGGGGAGGTCTGTACAAGAGACCCAGTACTTC.

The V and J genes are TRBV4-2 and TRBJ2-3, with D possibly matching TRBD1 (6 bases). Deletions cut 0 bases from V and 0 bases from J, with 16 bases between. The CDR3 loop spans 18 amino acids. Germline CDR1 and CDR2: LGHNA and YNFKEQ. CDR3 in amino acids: CASSQDRRTDGSTDTQYF. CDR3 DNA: TGTGCCAGCAGCCAAGATCGAAGGACAGACGGGAGCACAGATACGCAGTATTTT.

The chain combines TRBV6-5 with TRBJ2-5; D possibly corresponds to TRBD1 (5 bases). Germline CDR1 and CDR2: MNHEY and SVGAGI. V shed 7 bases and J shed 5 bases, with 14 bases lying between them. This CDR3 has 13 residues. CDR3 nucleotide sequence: TGTGCCAGCAACCGGCAGGGTCGGGAGACCCAGTACTTC. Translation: CASNRQGRETQYF.

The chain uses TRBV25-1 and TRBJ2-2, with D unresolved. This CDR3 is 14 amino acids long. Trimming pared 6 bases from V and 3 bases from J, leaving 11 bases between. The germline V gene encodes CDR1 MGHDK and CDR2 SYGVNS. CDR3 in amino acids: CASRYKGDTGELFF. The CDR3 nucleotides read TGTGCCAGCAGATATAAAGGAGACACCGGGGAGCTGTTTTTT.

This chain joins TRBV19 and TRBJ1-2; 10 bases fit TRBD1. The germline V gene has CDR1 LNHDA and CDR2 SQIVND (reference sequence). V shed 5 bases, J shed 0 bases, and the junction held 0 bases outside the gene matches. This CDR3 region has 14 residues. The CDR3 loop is CASSGQGANYGYTF. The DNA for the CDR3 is TGTGCCAGTAGTGGACAGGGGGCTAACTATGGCTACACCTTC.

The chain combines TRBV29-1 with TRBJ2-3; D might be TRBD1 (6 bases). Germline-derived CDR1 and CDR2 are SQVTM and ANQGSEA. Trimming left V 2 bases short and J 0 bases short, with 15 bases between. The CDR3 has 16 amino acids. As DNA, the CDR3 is TGCAGCGTTGAATTAAGGACAGCAACTAGCACAGATACGCAGTATTTT. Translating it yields CSVELRTATSTDTQYF.

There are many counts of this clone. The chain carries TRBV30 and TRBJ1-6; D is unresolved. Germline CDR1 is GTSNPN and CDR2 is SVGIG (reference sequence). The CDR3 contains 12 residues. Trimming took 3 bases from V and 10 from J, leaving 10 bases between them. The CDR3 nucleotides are TGTGCCTGGAGCGATCCCAAGTCACCCCTCCACTTT. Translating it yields CAWSDPKSPLHF.

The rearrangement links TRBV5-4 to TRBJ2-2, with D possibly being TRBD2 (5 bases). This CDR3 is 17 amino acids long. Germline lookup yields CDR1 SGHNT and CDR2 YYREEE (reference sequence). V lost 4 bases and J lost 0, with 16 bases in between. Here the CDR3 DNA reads TGTGCCAGCAGCCCCCTCACCAGCGGATCGAACACCGGGGAGCTGTTTTTT. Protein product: CASSPLTSGSNTGELFF.

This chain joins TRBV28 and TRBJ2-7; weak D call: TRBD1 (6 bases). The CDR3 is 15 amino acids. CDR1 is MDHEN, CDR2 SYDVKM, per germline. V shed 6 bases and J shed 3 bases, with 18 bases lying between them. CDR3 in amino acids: CASSPAGDTYYEQYF. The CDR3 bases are TGTGCCAGCAGCCCAGCCGGGGACACCTACTACGAGCAGTACTTC.

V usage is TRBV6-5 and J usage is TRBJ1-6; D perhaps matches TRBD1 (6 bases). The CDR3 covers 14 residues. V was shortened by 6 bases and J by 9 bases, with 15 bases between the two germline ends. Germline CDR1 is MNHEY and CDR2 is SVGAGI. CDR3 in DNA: TGTGCCAGCAGCCTACACAGGGAAGGTTCACCCCTCCACTTT. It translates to CASSLHREGSPLHF.

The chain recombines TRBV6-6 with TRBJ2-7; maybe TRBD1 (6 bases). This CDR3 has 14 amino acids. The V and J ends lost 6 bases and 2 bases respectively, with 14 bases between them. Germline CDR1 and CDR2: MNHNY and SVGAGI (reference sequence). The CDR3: CASRTPGHPYEQYF. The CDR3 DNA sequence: TGTGCCAGCAGAACACCGGGACACCCCTACGAGCAGTACTTC.